These 3 T cell receptor beta chains were all obtained from the same sample, sequenced in a study of blood T cell repertoires in COVID-19. TCRdb keeps only in-frame clones here, not all; method: immunoSEQ multiplex PCR. The sample records 110,000 or so clones, about 88% being singletons. Sample: peripheral blood. The source is a man between 40 and 49 years old with acute or convalescent COVID-19.

A few counts support this clone. The rearrangement uses TRBV4-2 and TRBJ2-7, with 10 bases identical to TRBD1. Germline CDR1 is LGHNA and CDR2 is YNFKEQ. V lost 0 bases, J lost 2 bases, and 1 base stayed unmatched. The CDR3 covers 15 residues. The CDR3 DNA reads TGTGCCAGCAGCCAAGAGGACAGGGGGGCCTACGAGCAGTACTTC. Amino acid sequence: CASSQEDRGAYEQYF.

Here the CDR3 reads CASSVGTQGMNTEAFF. Written as DNA, the CDR3 is TGTGCCAGCAGCGTAGGAACACAGGGTATGAACACTGAAGCTTTCTTT. The rearrangement joins TRBV9 to TRBJ1-1, with D perhaps matching TRBD1 (6 bases). Trimming removed 0 bases from V and 0 bases from J, with 12 bases in between. From germline, CDR1 is SGDLS and CDR2 YYNGEE. The CDR3 extends over 16 amino acids.

The chain has TRBV6-2 or TRBV6-3 and TRBJ2-7; TRBD2 aligns across 13 bases. The V gene's germline CDR1 is MNHEY and CDR2 SVGEGT. This CDR3 spans 15 amino acids. Trimming at V came to 5 bases and at J to 3 bases, leaving 4 bases not matched to a gene. The CDR3 is CASSRRLAGGYEQYF. The CDR3 region has the DNA TGTGCCAGCAGTCGGAGACTAGCGGGGGGCTACGAGCAGTACTTC.